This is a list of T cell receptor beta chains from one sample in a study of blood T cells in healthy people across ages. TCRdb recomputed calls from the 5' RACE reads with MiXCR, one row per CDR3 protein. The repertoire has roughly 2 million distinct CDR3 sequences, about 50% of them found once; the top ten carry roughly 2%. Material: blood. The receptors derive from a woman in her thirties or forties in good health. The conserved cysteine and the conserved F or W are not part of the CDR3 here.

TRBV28 ASSFLRGQQETQY
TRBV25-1 ASSASGALNNSPLH
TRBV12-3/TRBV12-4 ASRARKAGTINYGYT
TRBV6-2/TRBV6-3 ASSSTGQGTYEQY
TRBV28 ASSTADRAYEQY
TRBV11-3 ASSFSTSGAALTDTQY
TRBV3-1 ASSHTLRGTQH
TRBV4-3 ASSQDKTITGSSYNSPLH
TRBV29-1 SVLKGADTQY
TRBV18 ASSPNIRGISLYEQY
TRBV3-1 ASSQEGQGINEQY
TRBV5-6 ASSLGPQHGGANQPQH
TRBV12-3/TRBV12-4 ASSQSGTGYTGELF
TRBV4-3 ASSQDGGLTGELF
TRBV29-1 SGAEGNYGYT
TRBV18 ASSPLRQGARGDTQY
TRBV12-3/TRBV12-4 ASSLTGGRGGYT
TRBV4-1 ATTSGQGMNTEAF
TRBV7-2 ASSLGIAGENGQY
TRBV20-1 SARDPAGFSNQPQH
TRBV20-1 SARRGSGAETQY
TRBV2 ASRLAGGFSYNEQF
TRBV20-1 SARVPLTGGREQY
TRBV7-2 ASNFIGAGDGTQY
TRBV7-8 ASSLARSLQGVELF
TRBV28 ASRPTSSHEQY
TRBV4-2 ASSQENREGYT
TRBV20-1 SARTSEETGELF
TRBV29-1 SVEENRGYGYT
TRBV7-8 ASSLEWGEIAKNIQY
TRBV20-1 SARASSGISAYNEQF
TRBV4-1 ASSQEPQGAITSTDTQY
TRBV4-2 ASSQVFRIDEQF
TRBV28 ASSPPAGRDYEQY
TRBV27 ASSLYESVVNEQF
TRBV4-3 ASSRDVTGKETQY
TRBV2 ASSRPGSNEQF
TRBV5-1 ASSLLVTGGVYEQY